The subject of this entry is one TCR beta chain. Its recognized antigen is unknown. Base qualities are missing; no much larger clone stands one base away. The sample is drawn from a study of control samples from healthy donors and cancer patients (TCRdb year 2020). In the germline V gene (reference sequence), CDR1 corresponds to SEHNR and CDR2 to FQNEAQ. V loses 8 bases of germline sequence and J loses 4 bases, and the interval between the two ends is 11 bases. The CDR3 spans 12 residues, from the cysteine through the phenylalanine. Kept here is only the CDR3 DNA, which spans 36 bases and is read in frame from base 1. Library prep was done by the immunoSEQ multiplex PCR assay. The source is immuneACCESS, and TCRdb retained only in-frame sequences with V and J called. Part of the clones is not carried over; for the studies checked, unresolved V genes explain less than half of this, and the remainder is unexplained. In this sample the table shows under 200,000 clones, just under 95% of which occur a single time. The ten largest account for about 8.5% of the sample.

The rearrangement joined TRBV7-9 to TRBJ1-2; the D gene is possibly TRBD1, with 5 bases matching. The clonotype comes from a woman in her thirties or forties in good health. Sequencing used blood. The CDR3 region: CASSGGIYGYTF. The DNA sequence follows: TGTGCCAGCTCGGGGGGAATCTATGGCTACACCTTC.